This T cell receptor (beta chain) was recorded in a study of cytomegalovirus exposure and HLA in healthy donors. Study-level information: Genotyping of roughly 400 donors showed that 80% to 90% belonged to the Caucasian-associated ancestry cluster.

Notes on the study in general: An analysis that came later showed most CMV-associated TCR beta chains appearing HLA-restricted. Per a prior analysis, the majority of TCR beta V segments were productive roughly 87% or roughly 30% of the time.

The PCR ran on 60 Vbeta and 13 Jbeta primers. Using immunoSEQ multiplex PCR, the repertoire was profiled, and TCRdb retains in-frame clones only, with some absent. The data contain fewer than 65,000 clones, approximately 76% of them singletons. The length of the CDR3 is 15 residues. The V and J ends lost 4 bases and 3 bases, in that order; junction bases with no gene match: 8. Germline lookup yields CDR1 SGHNT and CDR2 YYREEE (reference sequence). In regard to this clone: Its antigen remains unknown.

The chain links TRBV5-4 to TRBJ1-1, with 8 bases that match TRBD1. The sequenced sample was PBMCs. The source is a man between 50 and 59 years old in good health and CMV-seronegative. CDR3 residues: CASSGQQGQDTEAFF. Written as DNA, the CDR3 is TGTGCCAGCAGCGGACAGCAGGGACAGGACACTGAAGCTTTCTTT.